This T cell receptor beta chain stems from a study of regulatory and conventional T cells in RAG deficiency. Notes on the study in general: RAG-deficient patients showed markedly lower Shannon entropy and higher Simpson indices than control T-cell subsets. Shorter CDR3s in all patient subsets; >85% Treg-Tconv overlap in Omenn. Treg unique TCR beta sequences were about 91-fold fewer in Omenn syndrome and CID/AS patients than controls.

The CDR3 length is 15 residues. The J segment lost 3 bases and the V segment lost 2 bases, leaving 2 bases of the junction unmatched. Per the germline V gene, CDR1 is SGHNT and CDR2 is YYREEE (reference sequence). Blood CD4+ CD25-high CD127-low regulatory T cells supplied the genomic DNA template. Of note for this clone: Its antigen remains unknown.

Sequenced by immunoSEQ multiplex PCR; TCRdb stores in-frame clones only, minus some. The sample yields about 3,200 clones, 94% seen once. These data were also reused for a study on regulatory T cells. That paper adds: The PCR used 52 TRBV and 13 TRBJ primers.

This sequence was found in a human donor in good health. The chain uses TRBV5-4 and TRBJ2-1; 10 bases agree with TRBD1. Sequencing input: CD4+ Tregs sorted from blood. The CDR3 sequence is CASSFRTGGYNEQFF. CDR3 DNA sequence: TGTGCCAGCAGCTTTCGGACAGGGGGCTACAATGAGCAGTTCTTC.